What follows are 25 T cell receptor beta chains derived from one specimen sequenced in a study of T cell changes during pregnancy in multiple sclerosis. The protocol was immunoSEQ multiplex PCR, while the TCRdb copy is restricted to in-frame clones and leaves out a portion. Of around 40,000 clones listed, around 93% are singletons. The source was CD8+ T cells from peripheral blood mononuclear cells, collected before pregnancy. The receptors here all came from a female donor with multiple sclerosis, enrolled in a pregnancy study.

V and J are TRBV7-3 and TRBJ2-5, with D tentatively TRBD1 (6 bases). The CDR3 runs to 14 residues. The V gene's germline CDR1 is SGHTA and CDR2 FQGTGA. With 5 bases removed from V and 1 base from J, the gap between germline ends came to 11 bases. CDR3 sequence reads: CASSPTGSQETQYF. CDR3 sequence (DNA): TGTGCCAGCAGCCCCACAGGGAGCCAAGAGACCCAGTACTTC.

The CDR3 sequence: CASSLTGTGYSVNYGYTF. The CDR3 nucleotides are TGTGCCAGCAGCCTCACCGGGACAGGGTACTCGGTGAACTATGGCTACACCTTC. The rearrangement uses TRBV13 and TRBJ1-2; 9 bases line up with TRBD1. J gave up 2 bases and V 5 bases, and 15 bases lay outside the gene matches. The V gene's germline CDR1 is PRHDT and CDR2 FYEKMQ (reference sequence). There are 18 residues in the CDR3.

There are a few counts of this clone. The CDR3 bases are TGTGCCAGCAGCGCCCACGGGACTGCTGAAGCTTTCTTT. As protein: CASSAHGTAEAFF. The V call is TRBV9, the J call TRBJ1-1, with a possible D match to TRBD1 (5 bases). The ends were cut back, 3 bases at V and 6 bases at J, with 12 bases in the middle. Germline V gene lookup returns CDR1 SGDLS and CDR2 YYNGEE. CDR3 size: 13 residues.

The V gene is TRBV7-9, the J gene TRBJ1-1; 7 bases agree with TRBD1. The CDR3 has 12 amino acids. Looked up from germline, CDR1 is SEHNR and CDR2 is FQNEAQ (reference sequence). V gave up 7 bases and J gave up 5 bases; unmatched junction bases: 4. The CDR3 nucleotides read TGTGCCAGCACTCCAGGGGGTACTGAAGCTTTCTTT. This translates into CASTPGGTEAFF.

The CDR3 sequence is CASRSRTRGYTF. In DNA, the CDR3 is TGTGCCAGCAGGTCGCGGACTAGAGGCTACACCTTC. The chain joins TRBV9 to TRBJ1-2; D gene unclear. Germline values: CDR1 SGDLS, CDR2 YYNGEE. The V gene lost 5 bases and the J gene lost 8 bases, with 13 bases spanning the gap. The CDR3 loop spans 12 amino acids.

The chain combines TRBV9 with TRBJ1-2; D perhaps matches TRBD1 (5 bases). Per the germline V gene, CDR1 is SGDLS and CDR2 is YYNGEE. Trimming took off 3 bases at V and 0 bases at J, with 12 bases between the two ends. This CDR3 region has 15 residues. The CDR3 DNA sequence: TGTGCCAGCAGCGGCGGGACTTTAGCTAACTATGGCTACACCTTC. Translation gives CASSGGTLANYGYTF.

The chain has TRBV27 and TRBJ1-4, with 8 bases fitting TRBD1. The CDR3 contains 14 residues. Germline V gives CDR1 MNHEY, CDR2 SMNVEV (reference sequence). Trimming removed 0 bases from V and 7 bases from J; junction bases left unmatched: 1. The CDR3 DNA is TGTGCCAGCAGTTTATCCAGGGGGCGTGAAAAACTGTTTTTT. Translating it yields CASSLSRGREKLFF.

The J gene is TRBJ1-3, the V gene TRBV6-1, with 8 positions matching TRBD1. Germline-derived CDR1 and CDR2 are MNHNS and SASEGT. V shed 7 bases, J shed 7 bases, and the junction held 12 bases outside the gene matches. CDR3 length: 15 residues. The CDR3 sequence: CASKQGQEFGNTIYF. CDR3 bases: TGTGCCAGCAAGCAGGGACAGGAGTTCGGGAACACCATATATTTT.

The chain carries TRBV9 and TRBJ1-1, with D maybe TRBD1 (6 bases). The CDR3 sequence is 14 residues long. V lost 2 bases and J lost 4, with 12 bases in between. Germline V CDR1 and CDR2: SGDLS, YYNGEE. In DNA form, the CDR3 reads TGTGCCAGCAGCGTCGGAAACAGGGCCACTGAAGCTTTCTTT. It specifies CASSVGNRATEAFF.

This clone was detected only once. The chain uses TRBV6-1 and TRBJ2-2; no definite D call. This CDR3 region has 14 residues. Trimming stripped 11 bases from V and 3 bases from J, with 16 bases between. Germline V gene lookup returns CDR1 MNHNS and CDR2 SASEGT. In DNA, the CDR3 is TGTGCCGACTCGGAGAATCTGGACACCGGGGAGCTGTTTTTT. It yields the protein CADSENLDTGELFF.

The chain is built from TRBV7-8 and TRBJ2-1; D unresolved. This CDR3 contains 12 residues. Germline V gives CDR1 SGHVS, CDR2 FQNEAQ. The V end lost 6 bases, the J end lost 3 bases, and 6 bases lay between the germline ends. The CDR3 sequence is CASSPHYNEQFF. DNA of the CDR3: TGTGCCAGCAGTCCACACTACAATGAGCAGTTCTTC.

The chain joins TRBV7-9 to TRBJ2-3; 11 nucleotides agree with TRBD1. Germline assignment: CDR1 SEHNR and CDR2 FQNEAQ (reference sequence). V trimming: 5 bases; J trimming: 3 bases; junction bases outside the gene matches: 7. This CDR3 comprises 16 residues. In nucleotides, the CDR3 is TGTGCCAGCAGCCCCGGACAGGGGGCGGATACAGATACGCAGTATTTT. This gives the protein CASSPGQGADTDTQYF.

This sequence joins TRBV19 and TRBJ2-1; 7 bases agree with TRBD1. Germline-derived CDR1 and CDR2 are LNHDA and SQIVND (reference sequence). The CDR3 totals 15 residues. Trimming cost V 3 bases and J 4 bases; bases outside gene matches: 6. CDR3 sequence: CASSILGTAYNEQFF. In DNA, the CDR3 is TGTGCCAGTAGTATCTTAGGGACAGCTTACAATGAGCAGTTCTTC. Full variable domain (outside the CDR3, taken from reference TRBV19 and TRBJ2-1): DGGITQSPKYLFRKEGQNVTLSCEQNLNHDAMYWYRQDPGQGLRLIYYSQIVNDFQKGDIAEGYSVSREKKESFPLTVTSAQKNPTAFYLCASSILGTAYNEQFFGPGTRLTVL.

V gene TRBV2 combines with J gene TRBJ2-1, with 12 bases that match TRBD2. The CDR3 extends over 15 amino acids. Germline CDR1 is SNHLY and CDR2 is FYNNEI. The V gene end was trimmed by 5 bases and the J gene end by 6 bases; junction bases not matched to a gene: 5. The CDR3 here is CASSLGLAGSNEQFF. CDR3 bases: TGTGCCAGCAGTCTCGGACTAGCGGGAAGCAATGAGCAGTTCTTC.

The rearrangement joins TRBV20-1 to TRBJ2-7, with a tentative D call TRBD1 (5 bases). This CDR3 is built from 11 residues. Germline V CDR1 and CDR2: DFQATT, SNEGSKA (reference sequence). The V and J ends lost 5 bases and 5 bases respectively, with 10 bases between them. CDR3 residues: CSAEKGHEQYF. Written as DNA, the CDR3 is TGCAGTGCTGAGAAGGGGCACGAGCAGTACTTC.

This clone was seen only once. The CDR3 region has the DNA TGTGCCAGCAGCTTAGCCGGGAGGTCTGGCTTACACGAGCAGTACTTC. Translation gives CASSLAGRSGLHEQYF. The J gene is TRBJ2-5, the V gene TRBV7-6; the match to TRBD2 covers 7 bases. The end of the DNA is better explained by TRBJ2-7, so the J call may be wrong. CDR3 size: 16 residues. The germline gives CDR1 SGHVS, CDR2 FNYEAQ.

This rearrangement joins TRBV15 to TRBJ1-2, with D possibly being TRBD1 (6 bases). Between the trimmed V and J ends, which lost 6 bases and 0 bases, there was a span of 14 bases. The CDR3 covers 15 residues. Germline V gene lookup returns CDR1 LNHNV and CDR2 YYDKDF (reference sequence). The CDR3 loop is CATRQTGATNYGYTF. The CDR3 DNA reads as TGTGCCACCAGACAGACAGGCGCGACTAACTATGGCTACACCTTC.

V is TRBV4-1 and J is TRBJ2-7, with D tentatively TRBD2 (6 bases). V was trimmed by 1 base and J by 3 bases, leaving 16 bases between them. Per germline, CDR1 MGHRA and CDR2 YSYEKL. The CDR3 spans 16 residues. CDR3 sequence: CASSQVRGTEVYEQYF. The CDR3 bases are TGCGCCAGCAGCCAAGTGCGCGGGACCGAAGTCTACGAGCAGTACTTC.

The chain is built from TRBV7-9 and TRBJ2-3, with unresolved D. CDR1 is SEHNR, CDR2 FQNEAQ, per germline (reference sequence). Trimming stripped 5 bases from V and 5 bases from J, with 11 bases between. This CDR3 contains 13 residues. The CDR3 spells CASSPRLGDTQYF. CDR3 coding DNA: TGTGCCAGCAGCCCCAGACTCGGAGATACGCAGTATTTT.

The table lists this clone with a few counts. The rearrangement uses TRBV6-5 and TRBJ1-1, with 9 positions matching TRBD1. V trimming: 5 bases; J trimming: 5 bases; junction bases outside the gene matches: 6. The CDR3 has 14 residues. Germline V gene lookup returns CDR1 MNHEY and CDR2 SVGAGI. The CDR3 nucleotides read TGTGCCAGCAGTGAGGGACAGGGAGGAACTGAAGCTTTCTTT. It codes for CASSEGQGGTEAFF.

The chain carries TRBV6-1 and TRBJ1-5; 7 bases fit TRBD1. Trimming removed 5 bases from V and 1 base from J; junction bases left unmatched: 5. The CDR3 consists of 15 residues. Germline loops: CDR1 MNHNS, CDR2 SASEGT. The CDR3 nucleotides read TGTGCCAGCAGTTCGGACAGGTTGAGCAATCAGCCCCAGCATTTT. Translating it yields CASSSDRLSNQPQHF.

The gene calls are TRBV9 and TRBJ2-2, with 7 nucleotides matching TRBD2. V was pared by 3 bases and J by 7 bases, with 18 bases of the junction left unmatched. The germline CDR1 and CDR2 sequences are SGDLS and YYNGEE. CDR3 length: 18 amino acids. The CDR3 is CASSEPAGERYWDGELFF. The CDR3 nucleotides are TGTGCCAGCAGCGAGCCCGCGGGGGAAAGGTACTGGGACGGGGAGCTGTTTTTT. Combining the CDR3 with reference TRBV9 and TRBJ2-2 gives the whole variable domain DSGVTQTPKHLITATGQRVTLRCSPRSGDLSVYWYQQSLDQGLQFLIQYYNGEERAKGNILERFSAQQFPDLHSELNLSSLELGDSALYFCASSEPAGERYWDGELFFGEGSRLTVL.

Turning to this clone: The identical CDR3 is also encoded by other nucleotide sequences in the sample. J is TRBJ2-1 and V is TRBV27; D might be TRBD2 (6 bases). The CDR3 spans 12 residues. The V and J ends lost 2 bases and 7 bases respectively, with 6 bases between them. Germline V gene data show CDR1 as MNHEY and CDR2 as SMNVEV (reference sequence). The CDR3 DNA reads TGTGCCAGCAGTTTAGGAGGGAATGAGCAGTTCTTC. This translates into CASSLGGNEQFF.

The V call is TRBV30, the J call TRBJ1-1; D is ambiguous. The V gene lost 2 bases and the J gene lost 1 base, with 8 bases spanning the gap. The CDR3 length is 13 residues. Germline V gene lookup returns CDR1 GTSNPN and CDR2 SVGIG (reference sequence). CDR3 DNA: TGTGCCTGGAGTACCACACAGAACACTGAAGCTTTCTTT. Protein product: CAWSTTQNTEAFF.

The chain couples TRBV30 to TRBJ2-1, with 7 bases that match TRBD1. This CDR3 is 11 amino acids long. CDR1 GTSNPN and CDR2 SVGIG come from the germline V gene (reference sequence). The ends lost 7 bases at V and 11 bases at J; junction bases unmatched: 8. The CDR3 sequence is CAYNRDSKQFF. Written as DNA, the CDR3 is TGTGCCTATAACAGGGACAGCAAGCAGTTCTTC.